These 3 T cell receptor beta chains were all obtained from the same sample, sequenced in a study of blood T cells in healthy people across ages. Primed by a sample-barcoded 5' primer and a J-beta primer mix, a second PCR proceeded for roughly 6 to 12 cycles. TCRdb re-analysed the 5' RACE reads in MiXCR, keeping a single row per CDR3 protein. The sample lists some 700,000 distinct CDR3 sequences, about a fifth seen once, with roughly 22% in the top ten. The sequenced material came from blood. Source of these receptors: a man aged 70 or older in good health.

The CDR3 nucleotides read TGCAGTGCTCAAGACAGGGGTGGGAGCACAGATACGCAGTATTTT. This encodes CSAQDRGGSTDTQYF. The rearrangement uses TRBV20-1 and TRBJ2-3, with TRBD1 identical over 8 bases. CDR3 length: 15 residues. Germline loops: CDR1 DFQATT, CDR2 SNEGSKA (reference sequence). V shed 5 bases and J 0 bases; nucleotides not matched to a gene: 7.

The chain uses TRBV27 and TRBJ1-1; no reliable D call. The germline V gene encodes CDR1 MNHEY and CDR2 SMNVEV (reference sequence). V was cut by 5 bases and J by 0 bases, with 7 bases left in between. The CDR3 runs 13 residues. The chain's CDR3 is CASSVSMNTEAFF. The CDR3 region has the DNA TGTGCCAGCAGTGTGTCGATGAACACTGAAGCTTTCTTT.

The chain carries TRBV20-1 and TRBJ1-2, with 10 bases matching TRBD1. The germline gives CDR1 DFQATT, CDR2 SNEGSKA (reference sequence). The ends lost 6 bases at V and 8 bases at J; junction bases unmatched: 12. The CDR3 contains 14 residues. The CDR3 bases are TGCAGTGCCCAACCCAGGGACAGGGGTCGGGGCTACACCTTC. It codes for CSAQPRDRGRGYTF.